Listed below are T cell receptor beta chains from one sample, sequenced in a study of T cell responses to AZD1222 COVID-19 vaccine. Only in-frame clones appear in the TCRdb table, and some are missing; sequencing was by immunoSEQ multiplex PCR. The data show 100,000 to 150,000 clones, approximately 90% seen once. Sequencing used peripheral blood, obtained on day 0 of AZD1222 vaccination. These receptors were obtained from an adult in good health. Each CDR3 is given with its conserved first and last residue.

v_call,j_call,cdr3_aa
TRBV2,TRBJ2-1,CASKRTATSGGYNEQFF
TRBV7-9,TRBJ2-3,CASSLVTSGRFADTQYF
TRBV7-8,TRBJ1-1,CASSILTGGQTEAFF
TRBV7-9,TRBJ2-2,CASSQMVDTGELFF
TRBV5-1,TRBJ1-2,CASSLEGTGSYGYTF
TRBV30,TRBJ1-4,CAWSVGAGTNEKLFF
TRBV9,TRBJ1-2,CASSPGQGIANYGYTF
TRBV7-9,TRBJ1-2,CASSFEGFGYTF
TRBV28,TRBJ2-1,CASSPRPTGRSLNEQFF
TRBV28,TRBJ1-1,CASSPGDRPNTEAFF
TRBV27,TRBJ1-6,CASSPRTGGVNSPLHF
TRBV6-5,TRBJ2-1,CASLLAGGTYNEQFF
TRBV3-1/TRBV3-2,TRBJ2-1,CASSLGLSSYNEQFF
TRBV6-5,TRBJ1-6,CASSYDRNSPLHF
TRBV5-1,TRBJ1-1,CASSLGPGTEFYGLNTEAFF
TRBV29-1,TRBJ2-2,CSVKSTSGNTGELFF
TRBV3-1/TRBV3-2,TRBJ1-6,CASSQTSSYNSPLHF
TRBV27,TRBJ2-7,CASKKHGDTAYEQYF
TRBV5-1,TRBJ2-1,CASSYYNEQFF
TRBV30,TRBJ1-1,CAWSVLGSTEAFF
TRBV30,TRBJ1-4,CAWSVGTGLNEKLFF
TRBV5-4,TRBJ2-1,CASFGVRGGYNEQFF
TRBV6-4,TRBJ2-6,CASSIAALGWANVLTF
TRBV2,TRBJ2-7,CASGGLAGLKPYEQYF
TRBV19,TRBJ1-1,CASKGNTEAFF
TRBV27,TRBJ2-7,CASSLAGAHEQYF
TRBV5-1,TRBJ2-1,CASSLTATSSYNEQFF
TRBV19,TRBJ2-7,CASSIGREQYF
TRBV5-1,TRBJ1-5,CASSLQLGAQPQHF
TRBV10-3,TRBJ1-4,CAISERDIEKLFF
TRBV24-1,TRBJ2-5,CATSDLRGAQYF
TRBV5-1,TRBJ1-1,CASSLAPSITEAFF
TRBV7-8,TRBJ2-7,CASIPNRGQGDEQYF
TRBV5-1,TRBJ1-3,CASSSSSGNTIYF
TRBV18,TRBJ1-2,CASSPINAAGGGANYGYTF
TRBV6-4,TRBJ1-2,CASSANRDLVVGYGYTF
TRBV3-1/TRBV3-2,TRBJ2-7,CASSSRTSGYEQYF